This TCR beta chain was sequenced for a study of T cells in Graves' hyperthyroidism and ophthalmopathy. What was amplified from RNA transcripts were TCR beta CDR3 regions. Primed by the HTBI set, a first-round RT-PCR was run on the TCR CDR3. TCRdb re-called the multiplex PCR reads with MiXCR, one entry per CDR3 protein. This sample has 650,000 to 800,000 distinct CDR3 sequences; 45% occur once, and the top ten carry roughly 6.5%. The CDR3 has 16 amino acids. V shed 4 bases and J 2 bases; nucleotides not matched to a gene: 4. CDR1 and CDR2 from the germline V gene are SGHVS and FNYEAQ. What was sequenced was peripheral blood or thyroid tissue (not recorded which). V usage is TRBV7-6 and J usage is TRBJ2-5, with 13 bases fitting TRBD2. This TCR derives from an adult man with Graves' disease, either hyperthyroidism or ophthalmopathy (not recorded which). The CDR3: CASSYTSGRAQETQYF. The CDR3 DNA follows: TGTGCCAGCAGCTACACTAGCGGGAGGGCACAAGAGACCCAGTACTTC.